These T cell receptor beta chains were read from a single sample in a study of CD8+CD57+ T cells in acquired aplastic anemia. MiXCR, applied by TCRdb to the reads, yields one record per CDR3 protein. The sample yields 150,000 to 200,000 distinct CDR3 sequences, roughly half seen once. Sequenced material: sorted CD4+, CD8+, or CD8+CD57+ T cells (not recorded which) from PBMCs. Every receptor here comes from a human donor with aplastic anemia. CDR3s include the opening cysteine and the closing phenylalanine or tryptophan. Clone size is stated in some rows and not others, as once, few, many or a class when expanded.

TRBJ2-3	TRBV10-3	many	CAISEPTDTQYF
TRBJ1-3	TRBV3-1	once	CASSQNMGVNTIYF
TRBJ2-5	TRBV5-1	NA	CASSLPTNTLTSGSFETQYF
TRBJ2-3	TRBV15	NA	CATSTGGGRASTDMQYF
TRBJ1-3	TRBV2	many	CASSPFGTIYF
TRBJ2-3	TRBV12-5	many	CASGTSDTQYF
TRBJ2-7	TRBV2	many	CATRTQSSYEQYF
TRBJ2-1	TRBV19	NA	CASSIGSGARNEQFF
TRBJ1-2	TRBV7-2	NA	CASSQDVHGYTF
TRBJ1-5	TRBV24-1	many	CATSEGNQPQHF
TRBJ2-3	TRBV4-1	many	CASSQDLVGATDTQYF
TRBJ2-7	TRBV20-1	once	CSARDASQGLYEQYF
TRBJ2-7	TRBV7-2	NA	CASSWPTSGPDEQYF
TRBJ1-2	TRBV24-1	few	CATSDIYGYTF
TRBJ1-2	TRBV18	NA	CASSPSEGPETYTF
TRBJ1-1	TRBV5-1	many	CASSWGQVNTEAFF
TRBJ2-1	TRBV6-5	many	CASRGLDNEQFF
TRBJ1-4	TRBV18	NA	CASSLNNEKLFF
TRBJ2-5	TRBV18	few	CASSRSTGGVETQYF
TRBJ2-3	TRBV5-6	many	CASSLGPVTDTQYF
TRBJ2-7	TRBV19	many	CASSLQGAYEQYF
TRBJ1-6	TRBV14	NA	CASSQGQGQRSPLHF
TRBJ1-1	TRBV5-1	many	CASRRGLNTEAFF
TRBJ2-7	TRBV10-3	NA	CAISDRGSVEQYF
TRBJ1-6	TRBV2	NA	CASSRDRGMNSPLHF
TRBJ1-6	TRBV7-9	few	CASSWVEGPLHF
TRBJ1-6	TRBV6-1	many	CASSSGQGLGNSPLHF
TRBJ1-1	TRBV29-1	once	CSVDRATNTRAFF
TRBJ2-2	TRBV7-6	NA	CASSLGLAPASELFF
TRBJ1-2	TRBV14	NA	CASSPAVPDYGYTF
TRBJ2-7	TRBV6-1	many	CASMGEIREQYF
TRBJ2-3	TRBV29-1	few	CSVVLAGADTQYF
TRBJ2-7	TRBV28	many	CASSPLGYEQYF
TRBJ1-6	TRBV19	NA	CASNTGESPLHF
TRBJ2-5	TRBV6-1	many	CASSERGETQYF
TRBJ2-3	TRBV4-2	many	CASSPPPWLADYSGDTQYF
TRBJ2-6	TRBV19	NA	CASGTGGWSGANVLTF
TRBJ1-3	TRBV5-5	many	CASSSPTGSRNTIYF
TRBJ1-5	TRBV28	NA	CASSPTGRGWNQPQHF
TRBJ2-4	TRBV7-9	NA	CASSPRGLAGVFGLAKNIQYF
TRBJ2-5	TRBV4-2	many	CASSLRTSGFQETQYF
TRBJ2-7	TRBV27	few	CASSLWGTRGGGEQYF
TRBJ1-1	TRBV2	NA	CASRTRTGGNTEAFF
TRBJ1-4	TRBV10-3	many	CAIRGTGEGEKLFF